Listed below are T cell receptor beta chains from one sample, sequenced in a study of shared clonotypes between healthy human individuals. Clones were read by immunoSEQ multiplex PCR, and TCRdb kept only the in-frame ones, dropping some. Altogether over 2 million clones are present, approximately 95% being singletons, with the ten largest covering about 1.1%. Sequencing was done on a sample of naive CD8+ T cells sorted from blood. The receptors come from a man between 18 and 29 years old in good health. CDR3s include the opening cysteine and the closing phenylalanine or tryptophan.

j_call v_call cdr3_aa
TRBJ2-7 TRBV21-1 CASSKVKGNYYEQYF
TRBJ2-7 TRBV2 CASSTSRGRVYEQYF
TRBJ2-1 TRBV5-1 CASSSSGTSYNEQFF
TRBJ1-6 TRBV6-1 CASSELVGAENSPLHF
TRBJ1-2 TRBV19 CASVPMESNYGYTF
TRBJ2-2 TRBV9 CASSVNGGNTGELFF
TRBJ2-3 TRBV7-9 CASSLVADTQYF
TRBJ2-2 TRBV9 CASSVGGHTGELFF
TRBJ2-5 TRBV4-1 CASSQAWDSLQETQYF
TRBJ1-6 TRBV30 CAWSSGSSYNSPLHF
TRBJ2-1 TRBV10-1 CASSGSTRGLYNEQFF
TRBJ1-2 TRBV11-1 CASSLQDTGYGYTF
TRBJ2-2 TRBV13 CASSSTRDRGTGELFF
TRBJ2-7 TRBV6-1 CASVLGLASSYEQYF
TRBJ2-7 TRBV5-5 CASSSFHIQGKVVEQYF
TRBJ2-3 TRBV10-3 CAISVRGAGGTDTQYF
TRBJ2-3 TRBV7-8 CASSSRLAGGDGDTQYF
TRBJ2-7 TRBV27 CASSLSIGDRGPWEQYF
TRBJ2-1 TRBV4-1 CASSLQASSGRSNEQFF
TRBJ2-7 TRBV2 CASTTAGPYEQYF
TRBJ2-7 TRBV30 CAWRVQGDYEQYF
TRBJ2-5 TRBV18 CASSPPGLLDHQETQYF
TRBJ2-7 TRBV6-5 CASSYGGLDEQYF
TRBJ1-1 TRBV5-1 CASSLDNRAPNTEAFF
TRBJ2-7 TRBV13 CASSREEVEAGEQYF
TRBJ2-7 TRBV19 CASSQTIPYEQYF
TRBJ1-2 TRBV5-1 CASRPGGAVFGYTF
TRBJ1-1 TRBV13 CASGAGLGSEAFF
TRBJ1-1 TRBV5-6 CASRPTGATEAFF
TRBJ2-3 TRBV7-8 CASSLASGGVSDTQYF
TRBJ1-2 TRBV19 CASSIFLQGNYGYTF
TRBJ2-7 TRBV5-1 CASSLEGEQYF
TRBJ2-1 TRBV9 CASSPEGTSAYNEQFF